This TCR beta chain was profiled in a study of T cell changes during pregnancy in multiple sclerosis (dated by TCRdb to between 2019 and 2020). Some background on the complete study: The study examined how the T cell repertoire changed over the course of pregnancy in women with multiple sclerosis.

About this clone itself: The specificity of this receptor is unknown. Per-base quality was not reported, and no clone a single base away is much larger than it.

Unmatched junction bases come to 8, with V trimmed by 8 bases and J by 9 bases. The germline V gene encodes CDR1 LNHDA and CDR2 SQIVND (reference sequence). From its cysteine to its phenylalanine, the CDR3 spans 12 amino acids. Only the CDR3 region is kept as DNA, spanning 36 bases read in frame from base 1. The receptor library was made with the immunoSEQ multiplex PCR assay. TCRdb obtained this table from immuneACCESS and retained in-frame rearrangements with V and J assigned. These tables miss some clones; where compared with another copy, unresolved V genes account for less than half of the shortfall, and the remainder is unexplained. The sample table contains under 150,000 clones; only one count was recorded for about 96% of them. The ten largest clones represent 0.44% of the sample.

The TCR comes from a female donor with multiple sclerosis, enrolled in a pregnancy study. The chain was built from TRBV19 and TRBJ2-3, with TRBD1 matching 7 junction bases. Here the sequenced sample was peripheral blood, taken after pregnancy. CDR3 sequence: CASRRTGQTQYF. The nucleotides read TGTGCCAGTCGCAGAACGGGACAGACGCAGTATTTT.